The 26 T cell receptor beta chains given below trace back to one sample, sequenced in a study of CD8+ T cells in alopecia areata. cDNA serving as the sequencing template came from extracted, reverse transcribed RNA. Some clones are missing from TCRdb's copy, which holds only in-frame ones; the method was immunoSEQ multiplex PCR. The repertoire holds 90,000 to 150,000 clones, with around 53% as singletons. Regarding treatment: oral pan-JAK inhibitor, 5-10 mg twice daily. This sample comprised CD4+ T cells sorted from blood, obtained at week 4, from a patient treated with tofacitinib. The receptors were sampled from a human donor with alopecia areata.

The chain joins TRBV2 to TRBJ1-6, with D unclear. Germline lookup yields CDR1 SNHLY and CDR2 FYNNEI. CDR3 size: 13 residues. The V end lost 5 bases, the J end lost 8 bases, and 10 bases lay between the germline ends. CDR3 DNA: TGTGCCAGCAGTATCAGTAGGGATTCACCCCTCCACTTT. It translates to CASSISRDSPLHF.

The V gene is TRBV4-2, the J gene TRBJ2-5; TRBD2 aligns across 9 bases. There are 16 residues in the CDR3. The germline CDR1 and CDR2 sequences are LGHNA and YNFKEQ. V trimming: 3 bases; J trimming: 2 bases; junction bases outside the gene matches: 7. Written as DNA, the CDR3 is TGTGCCAGCAGCCAGAGCAGGACTAGCGCTCAAGAGACCCAGTACTTC. Translation: CASSQSRTSAQETQYF.

Only a few counts were recorded for this clone. V usage is TRBV29-1 and J usage is TRBJ1-2, with unresolved D. CDR3 size: 11 residues. Trimming stripped 6 bases from V and 9 bases from J, with 14 bases between. Germline CDR1 SQVTM, CDR2 ANQGSEA. In DNA form, the CDR3 reads TGCAGCGTCAGACGGGAATGGAGCTACACCTTC. Amino acid sequence: CSVRREWSYTF. Based on the CDR3 plus reference TRBV29-1 and TRBJ1-2, the full variable domain is SAVISQKPSRDICQRGTSLTIQCQVDSQVTMMFWYRQQPGQSLTLIATANQGSEATYESGFVIDKFPISRPNLTFSTLTVSNMSPEDSSIYLCSVRREWSYTFGSGTRLTVV.

This chain joins TRBV7-8 and TRBJ2-2, with 8 nucleotides matching TRBD1. Unmatched junction bases numbered 2, after V lost 4 bases and J lost 1 base. CDR1 and CDR2 (germline): SGHVS, FQNEAQ. The CDR3 spans 15 residues. The CDR3 reads CASSSTGVNTGELFF. CDR3 coding DNA: TGTGCCAGCAGCTCGACAGGGGTGAACACCGGGGAGCTGTTTTTT. The whole variable domain, remainder taken from reference TRBV7-8 and TRBJ2-2, is GAGVSQSPRYKVAKRGQDVALRCDPISGHVSLFWYQQALGQGPEFLTYFQNEAQLDKSGLPSDRFFAERPEGSVSTLKIQRTQQEDSAVYLCASSSTGVNTGELFFGEGSRLTVL.

This clone was found a few times. This chain uses TRBV10-2 with TRBJ1-1, with 9 bases that match TRBD1. From germline, CDR1 is WSHSY and CDR2 SAAADI. Losses at the gene ends were 6 bases for V and 1 base for J; bases not matched to a gene: 3. The CDR3 loop spans 14 amino acids. In DNA form, the CDR3 reads TGCGCCAGCAGCCGGGACAGGGCGAACACTGAAGCTTTCTTT. Its translation: CASSRDRANTEAFF.

In DNA form, the CDR3 reads TGCAGCGTTGAAGCCCCGGCCCTGGTGAGGACTGAAGCTTTCTTT. As protein: CSVEAPALVRTEAFF. This sequence joins TRBV29-1 and TRBJ1-1; D unclear. Germline V gives CDR1 SQVTM, CDR2 ANQGSEA. The CDR3 spans 15 residues. Trimming removed 1 base at V and 5 bases at J, with 17 bases between.

The gene calls are TRBV13 and TRBJ2-7, with TRBD1 identical over 9 bases. After removal of 4 bases from V and 3 bases from J, the junction contained 4 bases not matched to a gene. The germline CDR1 and CDR2 sequences are PRHDT and FYEKMQ (reference sequence). The CDR3 is 14 residues long. CDR3 nucleotides: TGTGCCAGCAGCTCTGGGACAGGGATCTACGAGCAGTACTTC. This encodes CASSSGTGIYEQYF.

The chain has TRBV7-2 and TRBJ2-5, with no clear D. The CDR3 totals 14 residues. Germline CDR1 and CDR2: SGHTA and FQGNSA. Trimming shortened V by 4 bases and J by 2 bases, and 11 bases separated the two germline ends. The CDR3 DNA reads as TGTGCCAGCAGCTACGTAATAGGGCAAGAGACCCAGTACTTC. It encodes CASSYVIGQETQYF.

This clone has only a few counts. The gene calls are TRBV18 and TRBJ2-1; 10 nucleotides align to TRBD1. Germline CDR1 reads KGHSH; CDR2 reads LQKENI. V lost 5 bases and J lost 9; bases outside the gene matches: 13. The CDR3 sequence is 16 residues long. DNA of the CDR3: TGTGCCAGCTCATCTCGACAGGGGGCAGCGAAGGTTGAGCAGTTCTTC. Protein product: CASSSRQGAAKVEQFF. The full variable domain, completed using reference TRBV18 and TRBJ2-1, is NAGVMQNPRHLVRRRGQEARLRCSPMKGHSHVYWYRQLPEEGLKFMVYLQKENIIDESGMPKERFSAEFPKEGPSILRIQQVVRGDSAAYFCASSSRQGAAKVEQFFGPGTRLTVL.

The chain is built from TRBV5-1 and TRBJ2-7; D is perhaps TRBD2 (6 bases). Germline CDR1 is SGHRS and CDR2 is YFSETQ. The CDR3 has 14 amino acids. The V and J ends lost 4 bases and 2 bases respectively, with 13 bases between them. The CDR3 reads CASSVAGRTYEQYF. CDR3 bases: TGCGCCAGCAGCGTGGCGGGACGGACCTACGAGCAGTACTTC.

This chain joins TRBV9 and TRBJ2-7, with unresolved D. Trimming took off 0 bases at V and 2 bases at J, with 12 bases between the two ends. Germline V lookup: CDR1 SGDLS, CDR2 YYNGEE. The CDR3 is 15 residues long. The CDR3, as DNA: TGTGCCAGCAGCGTAGACCCCGGACCCACCTACGAGCAGTACTTC. Residues: CASSVDPGPTYEQYF.

For the CDR3, the DNA is TGTGCCAGCAGACAGGGGGCAAGAGAGACCCAGTACTTC. It yields the protein CASRQGARETQYF. The chain links TRBV19 to TRBJ2-5, with 10 bases that match TRBD1. V lost 9 bases and J lost 4; bases outside the gene matches: 5. Per the germline V gene, CDR1 is LNHDA and CDR2 is SQIVND (reference sequence). This CDR3 region has 13 residues.

This clone has more than one count but fewer than ten. The chain employs TRBV29-1 and TRBJ1-1; TRBD1 might be the D (6 bases). This CDR3 spans 14 amino acids. CDR1 is SQVTM and CDR2 is ANQGSEA in the germline V gene. V was cut by 0 bases and J by 2 bases, with 10 bases left in between. This CDR3 reads CSVEDTGRNTEAFF. The DNA for the CDR3 is TGCAGCGTTGAAGATACAGGGCGAAACACTGAAGCTTTCTTT.

This rearrangement joins TRBV6-5 to TRBJ1-5; no clear D. The ends were cut back, 4 bases at V and 1 base at J, with 8 bases in the middle. The CDR3 has 14 amino acids. CDR1 is MNHEY and CDR2 is SVGAGI in the germline V gene. This CDR3 reads CASSSVLSNQPQHF. The CDR3 nucleotides read TGTGCCAGCAGTTCGGTCTTGAGCAATCAGCCCCAGCATTTT.

This chain links TRBV6-5 with TRBJ2-5; D remains unclear. This CDR3 has 15 residues. Trimming removed 5 bases from V and 2 bases from J, with 15 bases in between. Germline V gene lookup returns CDR1 MNHEY and CDR2 SVGAGI. CDR3 nucleotide sequence: TGTGCCAGCAGTCGACGGCTAGGGCCACAAGAGACCCAGTACTTC. Its translation is CASSRRLGPQETQYF.

The chain couples TRBV6-5 to TRBJ2-3; TRBD1 is a possible D gene (6 bases). Trimming left V 10 bases short and J 0 bases short, with 14 bases between. The CDR3 extends over 14 amino acids. Germline assignment: CDR1 MNHEY and CDR2 SVGAGI. The CDR3 DNA follows: TGTGCCACCCGCCCCAGGGGTAGCACAGATACGCAGTATTTT. It translates to CATRPRGSTDTQYF.

This clone occurred a few times. The V call is TRBV4-1, the J call TRBJ2-7, with a weak D call TRBD2 (7 bases). Deletions cut 3 bases from V and 3 bases from J, with 18 bases between. CDR3 length: 16 amino acids. Germline CDR1 MGHRA, CDR2 YSYEKL. The CDR3 here is CASSQGGAQGFYEQYF. The CDR3 nucleotides read TGCGCCAGCAGCCAGGGAGGGGCCCAGGGGTTCTACGAGCAGTACTTC.

This clone was counted a single time. The J gene is TRBJ2-6, the V gene TRBV15; D assignment may be TRBD1 or TRBD2 (5 bases each). Looked up from germline, CDR1 is LNHNV and CDR2 is YYDKDF (reference sequence). Between the trimmed V and J ends, which lost 6 bases and 0 bases, there was a span of 15 bases. CDR3 length: 17 amino acids. The DNA for the CDR3 is TGTGCCACCAGTACCGGGACGGAGATCTCTGGGGCCAACGTCCTGACTTTC. Translated, it gives CATSTGTEISGANVLTF. Full variable domain (missing parts from reference TRBV15 and TRBJ2-6): DAMVIQNPRYQVTQFGKPVTLSCSQTLNHNVMYWYQQKSSQAPKLLFHYYDKDFNNEADTPDNFQSRRPNTSFCFLDIRSPGLGDTAMYLCATSTGTEISGANVLTFGAGSRLTVL.

This clone was seen more than once but under ten times. This sequence joins TRBV7-9 and TRBJ2-7, with 7 bases identical to TRBD2. The CDR3 loop spans 13 amino acids. Germline V gene data show CDR1 as SEHNR and CDR2 as FQNEAQ (reference sequence). The trim removed 4 bases at V and 7 bases at J, leaving 7 bases unmatched. CDR3 bases: TGTGCCAGCAGCTCCACCCCACTAGCGGAGCAGTACTTC. The encoded protein is CASSSTPLAEQYF.

The chain carries TRBV20-1 and TRBJ1-2; D unclear. V was cut by 1 base and J by 4 bases, with 1 base left in between. The germline CDR1 and CDR2 sequences are DFQATT and SNEGSKA (reference sequence). The CDR3 extends over 10 amino acids. CDR3 in amino acids: CSARVYGYTF. Written as DNA, the CDR3 is TGCAGTGCTAGAGTCTATGGCTACACCTTC.

The chain links TRBV18 to TRBJ1-1; 7 bases align to TRBD1. CDR3 size: 14 residues. Germline CDR1 reads KGHSH; CDR2 reads LQKENI. V was clipped by 2 bases and J by 7 bases; unmatched bases: 7. The CDR3 DNA reads as TGTGCCAGCTCACCAAGGGGGCGAAGTGTTGAAGCTTTCTTT. Translated, it gives CASSPRGRSVEAFF.

This clone was detected only a few times. Other DNA sequences within the sample encode an identical CDR3. The rearrangement links TRBV5-1 to TRBJ2-1; the D is unclear. CDR3 length equals 13 residues. Germline-derived CDR1 and CDR2 are SGHRS and YFSETQ. V lost 4 bases and J 0 bases, leaving 5 bases between the germline ends. This chain's CDR3 is CASSLGSYNEQFF. DNA for the CDR3: TGCGCCAGCAGCCTCGGCTCCTACAATGAGCAGTTCTTC. Supplemented by reference TRBV5-1 and TRBJ2-1, the full variable domain reads KAGVTQTPRYLIKTRGQQVTLSCSPISGHRSVSWYQQTPGQGLQFLFEYFSETQRNKGNFPGRFSGRQFSNSRSEMNVSTLELGDSALYLCASSLGSYNEQFFGPGTRLTVL.

The rearrangement links TRBV6-5 to TRBJ1-2, with 7 bases lining up with TRBD1. V lost 4 bases and J lost 3; bases outside the gene matches: 5. The CDR3 is 14 residues long. Germline CDR1 and CDR2: MNHEY and SVGAGI. The CDR3 is CASSLGGADYGYTF. The CDR3 DNA reads as TGTGCCAGCAGTTTAGGGGGCGCGGACTATGGCTACACCTTC.

This clone was counted between two and nine times. The chain combines TRBV10-3 with TRBJ1-2, with a possible D match to TRBD1 (6 bases). Between the trimmed V and J ends, which lost 6 bases and 5 bases, there was a span of 13 bases. The CDR3 has 13 residues. Germline CDR1 and CDR2: ENHRY and SYGVKD. Here the CDR3 reads CAISPGTTYGYTF. CDR3 nucleotide sequence: TGTGCCATCAGCCCTGGGACAACGTATGGCTACACCTTC.

The chain joins TRBV2 to TRBJ2-2; a weak D match, TRBD1 (6 bases). V shed 4 bases and J shed 7 bases, with 19 bases lying between them. Germline CDR1 is SNHLY and CDR2 is FYNNEI. This CDR3 is 16 amino acids long. The CDR3 DNA reads TGTGCCAGCAGTGGGGCTACAGGGAGTAGCCTCGGGGAGCTGTTTTTT. It translates to CASSGATGSSLGELFF.

The chain combines TRBV10-3 with TRBJ1-2; D ambiguous. With 3 bases removed from V and 4 bases from J, the gap between germline ends came to 6 bases. Germline lookup yields CDR1 ENHRY and CDR2 SYGVKD. This CDR3 contains 12 residues. This chain's CDR3 is CAISDSVYGYTF. CDR3 DNA: TGTGCCATCAGTGATTCGGTCTATGGCTACACCTTC.